This T cell receptor (beta chain) was captured in a study of early T cells in non-severe SARS-CoV-2 infection. TCRdb re-called the 5' RACE reads through MiXCR, storing one row per CDR3 protein. Of fewer than 30,000 distinct CDR3 sequences listed, roughly 4.2% are singletons. The trim removed 4 bases at V and 9 bases at J, leaving 9 bases unmatched. The CDR3 contains 16 residues. CDR1 is LNHDA and CDR2 is SQIVND in the germline V gene (reference sequence). This sequence joins TRBV19 and TRBJ2-1; 13 nucleotides align to TRBD2. Sequenced input: whole blood. This receptor was taken from an adult who was a healthcare worker with PCR-confirmed SARS-CoV-2 infection or an uninfected control (not recorded which). CDR3 nucleotides: TGTGCCAGTAGTAAGGGAGGACTAGCGGGAGTCTCTGAGCAGTTCTTC. As protein: CASSKGGLAGVSEQFF. The entire variable domain, with the rest obtained from reference TRBV19 and TRBJ2-1, is as follows: DGGITQSPKYLFRKEGQNVTLSCEQNLNHDAMYWYRQDPGQGLRLIYYSQIVNDFQKGDIAEGYSVSREKKESFPLTVTSAQKNPTAFYLCASSKGGLAGVSEQFFGPGTRLTVL.